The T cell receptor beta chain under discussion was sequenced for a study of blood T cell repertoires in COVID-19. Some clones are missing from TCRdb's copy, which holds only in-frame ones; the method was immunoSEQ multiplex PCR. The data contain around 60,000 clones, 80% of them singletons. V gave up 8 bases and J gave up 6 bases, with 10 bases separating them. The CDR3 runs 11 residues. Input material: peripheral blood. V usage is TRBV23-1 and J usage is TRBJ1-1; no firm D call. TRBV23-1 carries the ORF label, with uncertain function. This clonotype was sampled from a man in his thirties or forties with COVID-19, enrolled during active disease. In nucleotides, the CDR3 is TGCGCCAGCCCCGGGCGGGCTGAAGCTTTCTTT. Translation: CASPGRAEAFF.